This T cell receptor (beta chain) was sequenced in a study of blood T cell repertoires in COVID-19. Overall study context: Sites across the United States, Italy and Spain contributed samples from acute and convalescent COVID-19.

Trimming pared 4 bases from V and 0 bases from J, leaving 6 bases between. This CDR3 is built from 13 residues. CDR1 ENHRY and CDR2 SYGVKD come from the germline V gene. The authors' processing: Amplification from reference gene primers served as the basis for estimated nucleated cell counts. Generated by immunoSEQ multiplex PCR, the TCRdb table keeps only in-frame clones and is missing some. The DNA was the basis for D and trimming; V, J and clone size are from that table. Of 110,000 to 150,000 clones in the sample, roughly 82% were seen once. This TCR derives from a man in his 60s with active or convalescent COVID-19. The material sequenced was peripheral blood. This chain connects TRBV10-3 to TRBJ1-1; D remains ambiguous. In nucleotides, the CDR3 is TGTGCCATCAGTGGTCATTTGAACACTGAAGCTTTCTTT. It is translated as CAISGHLNTEAFF.